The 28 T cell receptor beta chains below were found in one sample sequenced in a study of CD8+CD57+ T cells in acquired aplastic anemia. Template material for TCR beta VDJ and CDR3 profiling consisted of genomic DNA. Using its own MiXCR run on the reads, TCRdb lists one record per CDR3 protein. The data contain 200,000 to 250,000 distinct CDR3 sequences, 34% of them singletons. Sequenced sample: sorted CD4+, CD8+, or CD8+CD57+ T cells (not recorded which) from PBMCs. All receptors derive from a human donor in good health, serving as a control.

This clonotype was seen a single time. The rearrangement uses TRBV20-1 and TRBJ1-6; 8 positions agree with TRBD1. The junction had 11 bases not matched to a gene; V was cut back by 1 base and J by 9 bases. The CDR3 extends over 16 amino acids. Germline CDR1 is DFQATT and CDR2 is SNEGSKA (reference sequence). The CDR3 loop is CSARVDRGVDSSPLHF. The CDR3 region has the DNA TGCAGTGCTAGAGTTGACAGGGGTGTCGATAGTTCACCCCTCCACTTT.

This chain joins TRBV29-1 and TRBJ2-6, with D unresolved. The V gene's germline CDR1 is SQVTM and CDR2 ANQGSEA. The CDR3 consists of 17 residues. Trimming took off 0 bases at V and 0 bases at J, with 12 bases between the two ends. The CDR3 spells CSVEDPGLCSGANVLTF. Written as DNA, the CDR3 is TGCAGCGTTGAAGATCCCGGGCTGTGCTCTGGGGCCAACGTCCTGACTTTC. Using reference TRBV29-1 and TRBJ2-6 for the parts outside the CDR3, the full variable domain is SAVISQKPSRDICQRGTSLTIQCQVDSQVTMMFWYRQQPGQSLTLIATANQGSEATYESGFVIDKFPISRPNLTFSTLTVSNMSPEDSSIYLCSVEDPGLCSGANVLTFGAGSRLTVL.

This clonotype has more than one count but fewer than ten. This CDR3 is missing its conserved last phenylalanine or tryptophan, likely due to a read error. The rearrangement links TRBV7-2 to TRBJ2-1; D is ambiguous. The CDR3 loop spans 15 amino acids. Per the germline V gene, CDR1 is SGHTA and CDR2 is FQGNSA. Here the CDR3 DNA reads TGCGGCAGCAGCTCCCGTTTCGATGGGCGAAATGAGCAGTTCTCC. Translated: CGSSSRFDGRNEQFS.

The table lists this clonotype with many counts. The CDR3 nucleotides are TGTGCCAGCAGCTTGAGGAGGTTAGATCAGCCCCAGCATTTT. Its protein is CASSLRRLDQPQHF. The chain employs TRBV7-8 and TRBJ1-5; D is uncertain. Germline V lookup: CDR1 SGHVS, CDR2 FQNEAQ. This CDR3 has 14 residues. V lost 3 bases and J 5 bases, leaving 11 bases between the germline ends.

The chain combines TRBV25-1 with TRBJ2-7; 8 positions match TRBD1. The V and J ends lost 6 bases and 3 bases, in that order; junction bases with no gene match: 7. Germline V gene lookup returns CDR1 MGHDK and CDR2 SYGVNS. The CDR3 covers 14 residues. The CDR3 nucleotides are TGTGCCAGCAGCTTAGAAGGGACAGGCTACGAGCAGTACTTC. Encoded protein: CASSLEGTGYEQYF.

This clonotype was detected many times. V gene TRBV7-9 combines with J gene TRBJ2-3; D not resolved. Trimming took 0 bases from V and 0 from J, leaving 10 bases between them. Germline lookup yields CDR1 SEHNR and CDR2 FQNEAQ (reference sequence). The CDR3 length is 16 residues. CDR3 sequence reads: CASSLASFVSTDTQYF. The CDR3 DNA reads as TGTGCCAGCAGCTTAGCTTCGTTTGTAAGCACAGATACGCAGTATTTT.

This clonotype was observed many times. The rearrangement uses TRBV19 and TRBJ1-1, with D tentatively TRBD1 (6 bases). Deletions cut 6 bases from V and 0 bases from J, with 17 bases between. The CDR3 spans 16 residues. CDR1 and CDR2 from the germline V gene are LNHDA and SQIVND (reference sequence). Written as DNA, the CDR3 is TGTGCCAGTAGGCCTCTGTACAGGGACATGAACACTGAAGCTTTCTTT. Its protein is CASRPLYRDMNTEAFF.

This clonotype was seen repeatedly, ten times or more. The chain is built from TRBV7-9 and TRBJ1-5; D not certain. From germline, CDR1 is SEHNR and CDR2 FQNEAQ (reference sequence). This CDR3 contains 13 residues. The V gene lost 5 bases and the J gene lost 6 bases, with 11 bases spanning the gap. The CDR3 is CASSPTLSQPQHF. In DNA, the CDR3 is TGTGCCAGCAGCCCCACTCTATCTCAGCCCCAGCATTTT.

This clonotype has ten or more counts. The CDR3 sequence is CSARDRKGLTEAFF. The CDR3 DNA sequence: TGCAGTGCTAGAGATCGGAAGGGGCTCACTGAAGCTTTCTTT. This chain uses TRBV20-1 with TRBJ1-1; D might be TRBD1 (5 bases). Germline CDR1 and CDR2: DFQATT and SNEGSKA (reference sequence). The V and J ends lost 0 bases and 4 bases respectively, with 12 bases between them. CDR3 length: 14 amino acids.

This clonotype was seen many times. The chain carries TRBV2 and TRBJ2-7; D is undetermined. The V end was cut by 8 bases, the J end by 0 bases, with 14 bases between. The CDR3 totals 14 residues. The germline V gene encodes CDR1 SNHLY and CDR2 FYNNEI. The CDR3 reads CASGGVRSSYEQYF. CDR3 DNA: TGTGCCAGCGGTGGGGTCAGGAGCTCCTACGAGCAGTACTTC. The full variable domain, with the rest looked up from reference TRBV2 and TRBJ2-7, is EPEVTQTPSHQVTQMGQEVILRCVPISNHLYFYWYRQILGQKVEFLVSFYNNEISEKSEIFDDQFSVERPDGSNFTLKIRSTKLEDSAMYFCASGGVRSSYEQYFGPGTRLTVT.

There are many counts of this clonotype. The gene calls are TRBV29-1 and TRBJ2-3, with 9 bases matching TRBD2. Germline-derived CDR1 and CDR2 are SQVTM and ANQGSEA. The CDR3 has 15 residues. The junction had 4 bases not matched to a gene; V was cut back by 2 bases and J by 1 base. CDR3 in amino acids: CSVEPQRGGTDTQYF. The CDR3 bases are TGCAGCGTTGAACCCCAGCGGGGGGGCACAGATACGCAGTATTTT.

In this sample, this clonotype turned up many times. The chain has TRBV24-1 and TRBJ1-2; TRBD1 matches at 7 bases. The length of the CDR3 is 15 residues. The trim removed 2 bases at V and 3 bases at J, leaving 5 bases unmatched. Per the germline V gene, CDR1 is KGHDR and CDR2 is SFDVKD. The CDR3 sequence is CATSDSGGNHYGYTF. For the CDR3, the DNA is TGTGCCACCAGTGATTCAGGGGGTAATCACTATGGCTACACCTTC.

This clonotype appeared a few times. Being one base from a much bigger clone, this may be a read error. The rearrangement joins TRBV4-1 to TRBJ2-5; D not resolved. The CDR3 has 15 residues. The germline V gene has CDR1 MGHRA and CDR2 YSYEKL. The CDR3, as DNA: TGCGTCAGCAGCCAAGTCGAGTCTAGGCAAGAGACCCAGTACTTC. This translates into CVSSQVESRQETQYF.

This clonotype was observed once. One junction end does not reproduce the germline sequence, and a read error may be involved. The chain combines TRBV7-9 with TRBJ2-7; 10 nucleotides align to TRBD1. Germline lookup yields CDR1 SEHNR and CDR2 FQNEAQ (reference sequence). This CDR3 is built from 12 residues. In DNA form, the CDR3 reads TGTGCCTGCAGACAGGGGGCCCACGAGCAGTACTTC. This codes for CACRQGAHEQYF.

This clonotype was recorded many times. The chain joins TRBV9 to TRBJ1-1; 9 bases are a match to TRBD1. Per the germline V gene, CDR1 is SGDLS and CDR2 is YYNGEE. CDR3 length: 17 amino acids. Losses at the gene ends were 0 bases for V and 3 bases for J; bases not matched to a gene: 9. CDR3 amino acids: CASSVAAGQGWDTEAFF. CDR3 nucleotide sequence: TGTGCCAGCAGCGTAGCCGCGGGACAGGGTTGGGACACTGAAGCTTTCTTT. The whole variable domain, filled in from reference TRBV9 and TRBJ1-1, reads DSGVTQTPKHLITATGQRVTLRCSPRSGDLSVYWYQQSLDQGLQFLIQYYNGEERAKGNILERFSAQQFPDLHSELNLSSLELGDSALYFCASSVAAGQGWDTEAFFGQGTRLTVV.

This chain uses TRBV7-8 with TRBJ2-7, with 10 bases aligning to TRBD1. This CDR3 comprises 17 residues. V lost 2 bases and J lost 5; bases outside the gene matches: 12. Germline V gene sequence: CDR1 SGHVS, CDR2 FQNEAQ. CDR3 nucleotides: TGTGCCAGCAGCTTACGAGCTCGATCGGGACAGGGGCACGAGCAGTACTTC. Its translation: CASSLRARSGQGHEQYF.

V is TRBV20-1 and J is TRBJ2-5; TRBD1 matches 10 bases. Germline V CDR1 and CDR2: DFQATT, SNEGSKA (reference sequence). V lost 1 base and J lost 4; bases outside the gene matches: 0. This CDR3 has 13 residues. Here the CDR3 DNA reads TGCAGTGCTAGAGGACAGGGGGCAGAGACCCAGTACTTC. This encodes CSARGQGAETQYF.

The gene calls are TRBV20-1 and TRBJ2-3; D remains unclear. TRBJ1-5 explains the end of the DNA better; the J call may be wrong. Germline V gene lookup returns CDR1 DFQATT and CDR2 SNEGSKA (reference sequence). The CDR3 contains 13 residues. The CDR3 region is CSARDGHLDTQHF. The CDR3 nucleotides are TGCAGTGCTAGAGATGGGCACTTAGATACGCAGCATTTT.

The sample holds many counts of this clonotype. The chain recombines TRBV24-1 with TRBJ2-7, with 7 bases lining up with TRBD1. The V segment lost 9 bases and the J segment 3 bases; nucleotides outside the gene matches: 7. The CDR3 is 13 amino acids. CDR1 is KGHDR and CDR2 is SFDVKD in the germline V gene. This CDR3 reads CATGDRSVYEQYF. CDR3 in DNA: TGTGCCACCGGGGACAGATCCGTCTACGAGCAGTACTTC.

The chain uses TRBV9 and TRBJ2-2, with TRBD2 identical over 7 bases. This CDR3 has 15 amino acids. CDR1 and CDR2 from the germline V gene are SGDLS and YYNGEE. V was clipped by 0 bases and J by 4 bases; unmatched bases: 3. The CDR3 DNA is TGTGCCAGCAGCGTAGGGGAGGGAGTCACCGGGGAGCTGTTTTTT. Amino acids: CASSVGEGVTGELFF.

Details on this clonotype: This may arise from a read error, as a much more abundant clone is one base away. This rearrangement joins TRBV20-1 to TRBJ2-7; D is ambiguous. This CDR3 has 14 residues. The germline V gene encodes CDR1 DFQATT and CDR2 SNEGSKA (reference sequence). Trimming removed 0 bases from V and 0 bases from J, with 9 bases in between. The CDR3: CSARDPVSSYEQYF. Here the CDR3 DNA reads TGCAGTGCTAGAGATCCAGTGAGCTCCTACGAGCAGTACTTC.

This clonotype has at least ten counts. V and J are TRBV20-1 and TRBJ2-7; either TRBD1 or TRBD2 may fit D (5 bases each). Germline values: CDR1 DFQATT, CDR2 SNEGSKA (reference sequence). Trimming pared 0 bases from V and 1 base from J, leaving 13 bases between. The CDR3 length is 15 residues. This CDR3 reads CSARESRGPSYEQYF. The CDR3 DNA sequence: TGCAGTGCTAGAGAGTCCCGGGGCCCTTCCTACGAGCAGTACTTC.

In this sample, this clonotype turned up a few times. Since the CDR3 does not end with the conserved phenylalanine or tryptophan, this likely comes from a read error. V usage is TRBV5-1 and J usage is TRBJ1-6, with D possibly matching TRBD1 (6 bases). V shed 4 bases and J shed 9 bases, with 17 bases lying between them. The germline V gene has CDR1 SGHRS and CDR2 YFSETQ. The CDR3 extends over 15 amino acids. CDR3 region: CASSTDTGYGSPLHS. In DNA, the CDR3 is TGCGCCAGCAGCACTGATACAGGGTACGGTTCACCCCTCCACTCT.

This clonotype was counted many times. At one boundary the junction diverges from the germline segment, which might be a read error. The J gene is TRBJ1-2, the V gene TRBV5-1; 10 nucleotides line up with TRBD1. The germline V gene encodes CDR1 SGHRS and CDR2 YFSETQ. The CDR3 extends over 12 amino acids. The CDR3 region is CASSLEDRGFSF. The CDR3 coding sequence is TGCGCCAGCAGCTTGGAGGACAGGGGGTTCTCCTTC.

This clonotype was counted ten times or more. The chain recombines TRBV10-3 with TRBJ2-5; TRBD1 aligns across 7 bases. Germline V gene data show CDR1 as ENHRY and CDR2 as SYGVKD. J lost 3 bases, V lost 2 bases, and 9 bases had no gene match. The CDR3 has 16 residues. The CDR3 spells CAISEAHGTEKETQYF. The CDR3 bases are TGTGCCATCAGTGAGGCTCATGGGACAGAAAAAGAGACCCAGTACTTC.

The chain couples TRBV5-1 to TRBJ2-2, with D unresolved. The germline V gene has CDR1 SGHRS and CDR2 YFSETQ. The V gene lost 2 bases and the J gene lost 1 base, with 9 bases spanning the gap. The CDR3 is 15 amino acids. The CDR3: CASSLTWENTGELFF. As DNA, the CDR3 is TGCGCCAGCAGCTTAACATGGGAGAACACCGGGGAGCTGTTTTTT.

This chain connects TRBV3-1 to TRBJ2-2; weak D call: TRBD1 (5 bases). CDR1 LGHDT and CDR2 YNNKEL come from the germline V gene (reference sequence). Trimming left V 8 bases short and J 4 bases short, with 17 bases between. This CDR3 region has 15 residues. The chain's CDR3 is CASSLPTVGTGELFF. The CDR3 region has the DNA TGTGCCAGCTCTTTACCGACAGTTGGCACCGGGGAGCTGTTTTTT.

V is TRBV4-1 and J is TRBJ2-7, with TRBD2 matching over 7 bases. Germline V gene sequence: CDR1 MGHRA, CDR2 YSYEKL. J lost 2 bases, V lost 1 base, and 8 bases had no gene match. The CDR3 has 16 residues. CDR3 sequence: CASSQGRSGEPYEQYF. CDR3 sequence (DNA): TGCGCCAGCAGCCAAGGAAGGAGCGGGGAACCCTACGAGCAGTACTTC.